Presented here are 22 T cell receptor beta chains from one specimen sequenced in a study of glioma-infiltrating T cells. Using RNA template, CDR3s of TCR alpha and beta were amplified with iRepertoire arm-PCR. TCRdb re-called the multiplex PCR reads through MiXCR, storing one row per CDR3 protein. The sample yields around 390,000 distinct CDR3 sequences, approximately 42% seen once. The sequenced sample was glioma tissue, nonneoplastic brain tissue, or PBMCs (not recorded which). These receptors originate from a human donor with low-grade glioma or glioblastoma, undergoing nonglioma brain surgery, or in good health (not recorded which).

The chain is built from TRBV25-1 and TRBJ1-5; 8 nucleotides align to TRBD1. This CDR3 region has 14 residues. With 3 bases clipped from V and 5 bases from J, the junction kept 3 bases outside the gene matches. Germline CDR1 and CDR2: MGHDK and SYGVNS. This CDR3 is CASSETGEYQPQHF. The CDR3 DNA sequence: TGTGCCAGCAGTGAGACAGGGGAATATCAGCCCCAGCATTTT.

This chain uses TRBV20-1 with TRBJ1-4, with 7 bases matching TRBD1. Trimming removed 7 bases from V and 4 bases from J; junction bases left unmatched: 6. Germline V gene lookup returns CDR1 DFQATT and CDR2 SNEGSKA (reference sequence). The length of the CDR3 is 13 residues. The CDR3 sequence is CSVLQGSNEKLFF. In DNA, the CDR3 is TGCAGTGTCCTACAGGGGAGTAATGAAAAACTGTTTTTT.

The chain couples TRBV5-1 to TRBJ1-1, with TRBD1 matching over 7 bases. J lost 4 bases, V lost 4 bases, and 7 bases had no gene match. From germline, CDR1 is SGHRS and CDR2 YFSETQ. The CDR3 runs to 14 residues. As DNA, the CDR3 is TGCGCCAGCAGCACGGGACAGTTGGGCACTGAAGCTTTCTTT. It translates to CASSTGQLGTEAFF.

The chain is built from TRBV4-1 and TRBJ2-1, with 8 positions matching TRBD2. This CDR3 has 15 residues. With 0 bases clipped from V and 10 bases from J, the junction kept 8 bases outside the gene matches. Germline V gives CDR1 MGHRA, CDR2 YSYEKL. DNA of the CDR3: TGCGCCAGCAGCCAAGAGGTTCTGGCGGGAGGAGAGCAGTTCTTC. It yields the protein CASSQEVLAGGEQFF.

This chain joins TRBV27 and TRBJ2-7; tentative D call: TRBD1 (6 bases). Trimming removed 2 bases from V and 2 bases from J, with 16 bases in between. In germline, CDR1 is MNHEY, CDR2 SMNVEV (reference sequence). The length of the CDR3 is 16 residues. The CDR3, as DNA: TGTGCCAGCAGTTTAAGCGTCGGGACACTCACCTACGAGCAGTACTTC. Translating gives CASSLSVGTLTYEQYF.

V usage is TRBV4-3 and J usage is TRBJ2-7; TRBD2 agrees at 7 bases. Trimming took 0 bases from V and 3 from J; bases not matched to a gene: 2. Germline V gene data show CDR1 as LGHNA and CDR2 as YSLEER. This CDR3 spans 14 amino acids. CDR3 in amino acids: CASSQEGGSYEQYF. The DNA for the CDR3 is TGCGCCAGCAGCCAAGAAGGCGGGAGCTACGAGCAGTACTTC.

In this sample, this clonotype turned up a few times. The gene calls are TRBV28 and TRBJ2-3; possibly TRBD2 for D (6 bases). Trimming cost V 8 bases and J 5 bases, with 17 bases left between them. This CDR3 region has 14 residues. The germline gives CDR1 MDHEN, CDR2 SYDVKM. The CDR3 coding sequence is TGTGCCAGCCGCACCGGGGGAACTGGAGATACGCAGTATTTT. Its protein is CASRTGGTGDTQYF.

In its sample, this clonotype was seen a few times. The chain carries TRBV6-2 or TRBV6-3 and TRBJ2-6, with 9 bases aligning to TRBD1. Per the germline V gene, CDR1 is MNHEY and CDR2 is SVGEGT. This CDR3 has 16 amino acids. The V segment lost 7 bases and the J segment 2 bases; nucleotides outside the gene matches: 6. For the CDR3, the DNA is TGTGCCAGCAAAAGGACAGGGGATGCTGGGGCCAACGTCCTGACTTTC. As protein: CASKRTGDAGANVLTF.

V usage is TRBV18 and J usage is TRBJ1-1; D unresolved. V dropped 2 bases and J dropped 6 bases, with 16 bases sitting between them. The germline V gene encodes CDR1 KGHSH and CDR2 LQKENI. The CDR3 totals 15 residues. CDR3 DNA: TGTGCCAGCTCACCAGTTCAAGGGCCTAATTCTGAAGCTTTCTTT. This encodes CASSPVQGPNSEAFF.

This clonotype was seen at least ten times. The rearrangement joins TRBV4-3 to TRBJ1-1; tentatively, D is TRBD1 (6 bases). CDR1 LGHNA and CDR2 YSLEER come from the germline V gene. Trimming took 3 bases from V and 1 from J, leaving 12 bases between them. The CDR3 covers 15 residues. DNA for the CDR3: TGCGCCAGCAGCCAGAGCGACAGGCGGAACACTGAAGCTTTCTTT. Its protein product is CASSQSDRRNTEAFF.

The table lists this clonotype with many counts. V and J are TRBV27 and TRBJ1-6; D unresolved. CDR3 length: 15 residues. Germline CDR1 is MNHEY and CDR2 is SMNVEV (reference sequence). The ends were cut back, 0 bases at V and 7 bases at J, with 10 bases in the middle. DNA of the CDR3: TGTGCCAGCAGTTTATCGATAATGGGGAATTCACCCCTCCACTTT. Translating it yields CASSLSIMGNSPLHF.

Comment on this clonotype: Just one base apart from a much larger clone, this may be a read error. The V call is TRBV25-1, the J call TRBJ1-5; D gene unclear. Per the germline V gene, CDR1 is MGHDK and CDR2 is SYGVNS. This CDR3 has 14 amino acids. The V and J ends lost 1 base and 3 bases respectively, with 7 bases between them. CDR3 nucleotide sequence: TGTGCCAGCAGTGAATTAGCCCTCAATCAGCCCCAGCATTTT. It is translated as CASSELALNQPQHF.

Concerning this clonotype itself: At one boundary the junction diverges from the germline segment, which might be a read error. The genes are TRBV11-1 and TRBJ2-2; the D call may be TRBD1 or TRBD2 (5 bases each). Per the germline V gene, CDR1 is SGHAT and CDR2 is FQDESV (reference sequence). The CDR3 runs to 17 residues. CDR3 in DNA: TGTGCCAGCAGCTTCTGGGACCTCCTGTCGAACACCGGAGAGCTGTTTTTT. Amino acids: CASSFWDLLSNTGELFF.

This chain uses TRBV5-1 with TRBJ1-3, with TRBD1 as a possible D gene (5 bases). The V and J ends lost 4 bases and 0 bases respectively, with 8 bases between them. CDR1 and CDR2 from the germline V gene are SGHRS and YFSETQ. The CDR3 sequence is 14 residues long. The CDR3 bases are TGCGCCAGCAGCCCCCAGGGCTCTGGAAACACCATATATTTT. Translation: CASSPQGSGNTIYF.

Comment on this clonotype: A much bigger clone sits one base away, suggesting this may be a read error. This CDR3 reads CAIREPTAANYGYAF. The CDR3 DNA is TGTGCCATCAGGGAACCGACAGCAGCTAACTATGGCTACGCCTTC. The V and J genes are TRBV10-3 and TRBJ1-2; D might be TRBD1 (5 bases). Germline loops: CDR1 ENHRY, CDR2 SYGVKD. The CDR3 sequence is 15 residues long.

The V and J genes are TRBV4-1 and TRBJ2-1; D unclear. Per the germline V gene, CDR1 is MGHRA and CDR2 is YSYEKL. The CDR3 covers 12 residues. The V end was cut by 5 bases, the J end by 6 bases, with 8 bases between. The CDR3 DNA sequence: TGCGCCAGCAGCTCCCTCGCCAATGAGCAGTTCTTC. As protein: CASSSLANEQFF.

This clonotype was seen a handful of times. The V call is TRBV6-5, the J call TRBJ2-3; D ambiguous. V dropped 1 base and J dropped 8 bases, with 13 bases sitting between them. Looked up from germline, CDR1 is MNHEY and CDR2 is SVGAGI. There are 14 residues in the CDR3. CDR3 nucleotide sequence: TGTGCCAGCAGTTACTTCCGGACCTCAATTACGCAGTATTTT. Amino acids: CASSYFRTSITQYF.

This clonotype was counted once. A much more abundant neighbour one base away suggests this may be a read error. V usage is TRBV28 and J usage is TRBJ1-5; unclear D gene. Germline lookup yields CDR1 MDHEN and CDR2 SYDVKM. The V and J ends lost 4 bases and 5 bases respectively, with 15 bases between them. CDR3 length: 15 amino acids. CDR3 sequence: CASSSGRVVDQPQHF. The CDR3, as DNA: TGTGCCAGCAGTTCTGGTAGGGTCGTGGATCAGCCCCAGCATTTT.

The chain couples TRBV20-1 to TRBJ2-3, with 12 bases aligning to TRBD2. V dropped 4 bases and J dropped 4; count of bases not matched to a gene: 6. The CDR3 length is 15 residues. Germline loops: CDR1 DFQATT, CDR2 SNEGSKA (reference sequence). The CDR3 bases are TGCAGTGCTATACGACTAGCGGGAGACTCAGATACGCAGTATTTT. Residues: CSAIRLAGDSDTQYF.

The chain carries TRBV5-6 and TRBJ1-2; weak D call: TRBD1 (5 bases). Trimming took 4 bases from V and 2 from J, leaving 9 bases between them. CDR1 and CDR2 from the germline V gene are SGHDT and YYEEEE. This CDR3 is 13 amino acids long. CDR3 residues: CASSPGTNYGYTF. CDR3 nucleotide sequence: TGTGCCAGCAGCCCCGGGACGAACTATGGCTACACCTTC.

About this clonotype: Given a much more abundant clone one base away, this may be a read error. Lacking the conserved final phenylalanine or tryptophan, this CDR3 likely reflects a read error. The rearrangement uses TRBV6-1 and TRBJ2-1; possible D gene TRBD1, 6 bases. Germline lookup yields CDR1 MNHNS and CDR2 SASEGT. The length of the CDR3 is 12 residues. The V gene lost 7 bases and the J gene lost 7 bases, with 11 bases spanning the gap. CDR3 bases: TGTGCCAGCACCCAGGGGTCGAATGAGCAGTTCCTC. Translation gives CASTQGSNEQFL.

This chain links TRBV11-1 with TRBJ2-7; unclear D gene. This CDR3 has 14 residues. With 7 bases removed from V and 2 bases from J, the gap between germline ends came to 15 bases. The germline gives CDR1 SGHAT, CDR2 FQDESV (reference sequence). The CDR3: CASTPALFPYEQYF. The CDR3 DNA reads as TGTGCCAGCACTCCGGCTTTGTTCCCCTACGAGCAGTACTTC.